The rows below give T cell receptor beta chains drawn from one sample of a study of regulatory T cells in long-lasting Graves disease. MiXCR, run by TCRdb on the multiplex PCR reads, gives a single entry per CDR3 protein. This sample has a few hundred thousand distinct CDR3 sequences, with roughly 13% found just once. These data are also associated with another study on T cells in Graves' hyperthyroidism and ophthalmopathy.

The sample consisted of peripheral blood mononuclear cells (PBMCs), taken at new diagnosis, from a patient treated with antithyroid drugs. Every receptor here comes from a man younger than 40 with Graves disease. Both conserved end residues are part of each CDR3. A D gene is named only where the DNA matches it firmly. Where a row states a size, it is once, few, many or the class of an expanded clone; other rows omit it.

>-|TRBV6-2/TRBV6-3|-|TRBJ2-7
TGTGCCAGCAGGGGTGGCACTAGTGACGAGCAGTACTTC
CASRGGTSDEQYF
>many|TRBV5-1|-|TRBJ2-7
TGCGCCAGCAGCCCCCAAAAGCAGTCCGAGCAGTACTTC
CASSPQKQSEQYF
>many|TRBV2|TRBD2|TRBJ2-3
TGTGCCAGCAGACGTAGCGGGACTAGCACAGATACGCAGTATTTT
CASRRSGTSTDTQYF
>many|TRBV30|TRBD1|TRBJ1-5
TGTGCCTGGACCCGCCCGGGACAGGTCAATCAGCCCCAGCATTTT
CAWTRPGQVNQPQHF
>few|TRBV25-1|-|TRBJ2-5
TGTGCCAGCAGTGAAGAAGGGACGGCCGGGGGTGAGACCCAGTACTTC
CASSEEGTAGGETQYF
>many|TRBV20-1|-|TRBJ1-1
TGCAGTGCTAGAGACCTCACTGAAGCTTTCTTT
CSARDLTEAFF
>many|TRBV2|TRBD1|TRBJ2-1
TGTGCCAGCAGTGATGACAGGGGGCTATTCAATGAGCAGTTCTTC
CASSDDRGLFNEQFF
>few|TRBV5-1|TRBD2|TRBJ2-7
TGCGCCAGCAGCTCCGGGGGGTTGGGCTACGAGCAGTACTTC
CASSSGGLGYEQYF
>-|TRBV24-1|-|TRBJ2-3
TGTGCCACCAGTGGGGGGGCGGCCGGGCAGTATTTT
CATSGGAAGQYF
>many|TRBV5-5|-|TRBJ2-3
TGTGCCAGCAGCATCGGACACTCCGCTGATACGCAGTATTTT
CASSIGHSADTQYF
>many|TRBV27|-|TRBJ2-2
TGTGCCAGCAGCTCCTACACCGGGGAGCTGTTTTTT
CASSSYTGELFF
>few|TRBV5-6|-|TRBJ2-5
TGTGCCAGCAGCTTGGATAGCTACCAAGAGACCCAGTACTTC
CASSLDSYQETQYF
>many|TRBV12-3/TRBV12-4|-|TRBJ2-5
TGTGCCAGCAGTTCCCGGACGGACGATGCGGAGACCCAGTACTTC
CASSSRTDDAETQYF
>many|TRBV27|TRBD1|TRBJ2-7
TGTGCCAGCAGACCCGGGACAGGGGGCCGACACGAGCAGTACTTC
CASRPGTGGRHEQYF
>many|TRBV10-3|-|TRBJ2-5
TGTGCCATCCTGGTGCCGCAACAAGAGACCCAGTACTTC
CAILVPQQETQYF
>-|TRBV20-1|TRBD1|TRBJ1-1
TGCAGTGCTAGACAGGGGGTTAGTTTGAGGACTGAAGCTTTCTTT
CSARQGVSLRTEAFF
>many|TRBV12-3/TRBV12-4|-|TRBJ2-7
TGTGCCAGCAGTCCCTATGGGCGGTCTAAGGGATACGAGCAGTACTTC
CASSPYGRSKGYEQYF
>-|TRBV5-6|-|TRBJ2-5
TGTGCCAGCAGCGCCCGGGTCCAAGAGACCCAGTACTTC
CASSARVQETQYF
>many|TRBV20-1|-|TRBJ2-5
TGCAGTGCCTCACCCTCCGGGAGACTGGGGGAGACCCAGTACTTC
CSASPSGRLGETQYF
>many|TRBV28|TRBD2|TRBJ2-3
TGTGCCAGCAGTCCTAGCGGGGCCACAGATACGCAGTATTTT
CASSPSGATDTQYF
>many|TRBV5-5|TRBD1|TRBJ2-2
TGTGCCAGCAGCTTGGCTGGGCAGGGGGCCCTCCCCGGGGAGCTGTTTTTT
CASSLAGQGALPGELFF
>many|TRBV11-3|-|TRBJ2-5
TGTGCCAGCAGCTTCGGACTTCAGAAGACCCAGTACTTC
CASSFGLQKTQYF